The sequence of this TCR beta chain was determined in a study of glioma-infiltrating T cells after dendritic cell vaccination. About the study: Autologous tumor lysate-pulsed dendritic cell vaccination was given between the early 2000s and the early 2010s.

V trimming: 4 bases; J trimming: 4 bases; junction bases outside the gene matches: 7. The CDR3 sequence is 15 residues long. Germline V gives CDR1 SEHNR, CDR2 FQNEAQ (reference sequence). Indicated time point: after dendritic cell vaccination, including at tumor progression/relapse. TCRdb keeps only in-frame clones here, not all; method: immunoSEQ multiplex PCR. The sample shows 75,000 to 95,000 clones, 80% to 90% of them seen only once. The TCR sequence derives from a human donor with glioblastoma. This material consisted of blood, taken after dendritic cell vaccination. This chain links TRBV7-9 with TRBJ1-5; 7 bases agree with TRBD1. The CDR3 coding sequence is TGTGCCAGCAGCTCCTCGGACAGGCGAAATCAGCCCCAGCATTTT. Residues: CASSSSDRRNQPQHF.